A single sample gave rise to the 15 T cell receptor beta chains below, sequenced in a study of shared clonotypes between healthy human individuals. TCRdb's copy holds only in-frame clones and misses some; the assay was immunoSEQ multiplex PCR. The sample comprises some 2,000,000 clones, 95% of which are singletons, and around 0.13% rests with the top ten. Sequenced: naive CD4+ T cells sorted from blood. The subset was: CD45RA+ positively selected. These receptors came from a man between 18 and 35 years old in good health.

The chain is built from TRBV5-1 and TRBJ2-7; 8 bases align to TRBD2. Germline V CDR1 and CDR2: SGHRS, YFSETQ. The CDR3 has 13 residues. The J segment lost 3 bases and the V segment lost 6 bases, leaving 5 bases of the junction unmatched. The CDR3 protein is CASNLAGSYEQYF. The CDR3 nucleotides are TGCGCCAGCAACTTAGCGGGGAGCTACGAGCAGTACTTC.

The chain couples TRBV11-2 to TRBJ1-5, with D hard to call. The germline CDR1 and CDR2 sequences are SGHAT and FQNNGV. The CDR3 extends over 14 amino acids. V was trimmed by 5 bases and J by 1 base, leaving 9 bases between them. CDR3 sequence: CASSPSGSNQPQHF. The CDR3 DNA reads TGTGCCAGCAGCCCCTCGGGGAGCAATCAGCCCCAGCATTTT.

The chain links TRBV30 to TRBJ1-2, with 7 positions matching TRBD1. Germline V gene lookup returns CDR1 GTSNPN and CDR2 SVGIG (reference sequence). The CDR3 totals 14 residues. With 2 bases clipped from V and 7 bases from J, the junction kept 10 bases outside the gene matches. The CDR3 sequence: CAWSSSDRRAGYTF. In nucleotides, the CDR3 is TGTGCCTGGAGTTCCTCGGACAGGAGGGCTGGCTACACCTTC. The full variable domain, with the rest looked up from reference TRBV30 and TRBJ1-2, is SQTIHQWPATLVQPVGSPLSLECTVEGTSNPNLYWYRQAAGRGLQLLFYSVGIGQISSEVPQNLSASRPQDRQFILSSKKLLLSDSGFYLCAWSSSDRRAGYTFGSGTRLTVV.

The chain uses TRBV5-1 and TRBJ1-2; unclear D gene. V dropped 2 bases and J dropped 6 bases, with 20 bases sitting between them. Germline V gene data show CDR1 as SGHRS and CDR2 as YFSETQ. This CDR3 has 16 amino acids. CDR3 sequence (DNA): TGCGCCAGCAGCTTTTCTTCACCTGGAGGGCGAAATGGCTACACCTTC. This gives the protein CASSFSSPGGRNGYTF.

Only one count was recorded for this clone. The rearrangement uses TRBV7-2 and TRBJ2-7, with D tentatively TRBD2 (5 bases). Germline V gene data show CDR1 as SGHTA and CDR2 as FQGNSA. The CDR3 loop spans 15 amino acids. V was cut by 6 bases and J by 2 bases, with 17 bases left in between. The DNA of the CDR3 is TGTGCCAGCAGACTAGGGTGGACGGACCCCTACGAGCAGTACTTC. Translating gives CASRLGWTDPYEQYF.

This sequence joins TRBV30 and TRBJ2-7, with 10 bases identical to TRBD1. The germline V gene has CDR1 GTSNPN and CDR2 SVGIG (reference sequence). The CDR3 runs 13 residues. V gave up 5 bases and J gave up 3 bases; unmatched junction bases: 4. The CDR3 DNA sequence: TGTGCCTGGGTCCGGGACAGGGGCTACGAGCAGTACTTC. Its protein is CAWVRDRGYEQYF.

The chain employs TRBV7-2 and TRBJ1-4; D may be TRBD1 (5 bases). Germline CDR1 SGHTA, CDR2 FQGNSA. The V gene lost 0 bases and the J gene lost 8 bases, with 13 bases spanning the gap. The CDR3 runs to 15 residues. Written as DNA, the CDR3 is TGTGCCAGCAGCTTAGCGGGGACGGTTGGGGAAAAACTGTTTTTT. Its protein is CASSLAGTVGEKLFF. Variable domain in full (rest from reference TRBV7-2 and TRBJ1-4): GAGVSQSPSNKVTEKGKDVELRCDPISGHTALYWYRQSLGQGLEFLIYFQGNSAPDKSGLPSDRFSAERTGGSVSTLTIQRTQQEDSAVYLCASSLAGTVGEKLFFGSGTQLSVL.

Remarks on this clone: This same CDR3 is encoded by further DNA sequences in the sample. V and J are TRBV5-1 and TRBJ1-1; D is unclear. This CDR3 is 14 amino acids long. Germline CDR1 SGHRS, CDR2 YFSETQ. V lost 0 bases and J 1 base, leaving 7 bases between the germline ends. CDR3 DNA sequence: TGCGCCAGCAGCTTGGGGCAGAAGAACACTGAAGCTTTCTTT. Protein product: CASSLGQKNTEAFF.

The CDR3 bases are TGTGCCAGCAGCTCAAATAACTACGAGCAGTACTTC. Translated: CASSSNNYEQYF. The J gene is TRBJ2-7, the V gene TRBV7-3; D gene uncertain. CDR3 size: 12 residues. Trimming removed 4 bases at V and 3 bases at J, with 7 bases between. Germline values: CDR1 SGHTA, CDR2 FQGTGA.

This chain's CDR3 is CASSGKGVAGELFF. The CDR3 DNA is TGTGCCAGCAGTGGAAAAGGAGTTGCCGGGGAGCTGTTTTTT. The chain combines TRBV6-1 with TRBJ2-2; D call uncertain. The ends were cut back, 4 bases at V and 6 bases at J, with 12 bases in the middle. Germline CDR1 MNHNS, CDR2 SASEGT. The CDR3 is made up of 14 amino acids.

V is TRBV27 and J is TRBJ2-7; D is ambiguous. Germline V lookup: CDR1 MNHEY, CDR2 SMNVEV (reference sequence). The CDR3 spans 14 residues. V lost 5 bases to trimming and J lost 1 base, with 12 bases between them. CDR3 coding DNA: TGTGCCAGCAGTCTCACAATTAGGTCCTACGAGCAGTACTTC. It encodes CASSLTIRSYEQYF.

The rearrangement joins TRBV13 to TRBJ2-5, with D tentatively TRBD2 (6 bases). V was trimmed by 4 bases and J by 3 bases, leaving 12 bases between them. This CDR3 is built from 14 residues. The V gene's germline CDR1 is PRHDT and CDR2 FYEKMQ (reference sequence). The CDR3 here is CASSSLWREETQYF. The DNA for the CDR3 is TGTGCCAGCAGCTCCCTGTGGAGGGAAGAGACCCAGTACTTC.

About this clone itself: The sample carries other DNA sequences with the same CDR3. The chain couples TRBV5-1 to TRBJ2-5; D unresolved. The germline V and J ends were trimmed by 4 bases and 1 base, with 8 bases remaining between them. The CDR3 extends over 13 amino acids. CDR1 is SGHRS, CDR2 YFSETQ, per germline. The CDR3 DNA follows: TGCGCCAGCAGCCTGGGGATCCAAGAGACCCAGTACTTC. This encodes CASSLGIQETQYF.

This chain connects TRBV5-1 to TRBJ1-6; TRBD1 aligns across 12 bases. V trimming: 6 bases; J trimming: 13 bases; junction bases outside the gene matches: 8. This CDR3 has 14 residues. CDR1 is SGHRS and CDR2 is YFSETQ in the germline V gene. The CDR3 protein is CASTTGTGGAPLHF. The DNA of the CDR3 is TGCGCCAGCACGACCGGGACAGGGGGCGCGCCCCTCCACTTT.

The CDR3 sequence: CASSLDPGPGETQYF. The CDR3 DNA reads as TGCGCCAGCAGCTTGGATCCGGGGCCGGGGGAGACCCAGTACTTC. The chain has TRBV5-1 and TRBJ2-5; possibly TRBD1 or TRBD2 for D (5 bases each). The CDR3 totals 15 residues. Germline V gene lookup returns CDR1 SGHRS and CDR2 YFSETQ. V shed 0 bases and J shed 5 bases, with 14 bases lying between them. Based on the CDR3 plus reference TRBV5-1 and TRBJ2-5, the full variable domain is KAGVTQTPRYLIKTRGQQVTLSCSPISGHRSVSWYQQTPGQGLQFLFEYFSETQRNKGNFPGRFSGRQFSNSRSEMNVSTLELGDSALYLCASSLDPGPGETQYFGPGTRLLVL.